The 31 T cell receptor beta chains below all came from one sample that was sequenced in a study of T-cell memory formation after mild COVID-19. TCRdb re-called the 5' RACE reads with MiXCR, one entry per CDR3 protein. The data contain about 470,000 distinct CDR3 sequences, 20% to 25% of them singletons. Sequenced material: PBMCs or a T cell subset sorted from them (not recorded which). Every receptor here comes from an adult woman who had mild COVID-19 (a few samples of this study predate the infection). Cell type and time point are not known.

This chain uses TRBV5-6 with TRBJ2-3; the D gene is possibly TRBD2 (6 bases). The CDR3 totals 16 residues. V gave up 4 bases and J gave up 5 bases, with 20 bases separating them. Per germline, CDR1 SGHDT and CDR2 YYEEEE. This CDR3 is CASSPRGAHRGDTQYF. CDR3 nucleotide sequence: TGTGCCAGCAGCCCCCGCGGGGCCCATCGGGGAGATACGCAGTATTTT.

The chain uses TRBV7-8 and TRBJ2-1, with D possibly TRBD1 on 6 matching bases. The CDR3 runs to 15 residues. With 1 base removed from V and 0 bases from J, the gap between germline ends came to 7 bases. CDR1 and CDR2 from the germline V gene are SGHVS and FQNEAQ. CDR3 sequence (DNA): TGTGCCAGCAGCTTAGAACAGGGCTCCTACAATGAGCAGTTCTTC. Its protein product is CASSLEQGSYNEQFF.

This chain links TRBV6-4 with TRBJ2-7, with TRBD2 identical over 13 bases. The V gene end was trimmed by 3 bases and the J gene end by 0 bases; junction bases not matched to a gene: 8. This CDR3 has 18 amino acids. From germline, CDR1 is MRHNA and CDR2 SNTAGT. The CDR3 bases are TGTGCCAGCAGTGATCCGACTAGCGGGAGGCCGCGCTCCTACGAGCAGTACTTC. This translates into CASSDPTSGRPRSYEQYF.

This clonotype was observed a handful of times. This chain uses TRBV18 with TRBJ2-5; D is unresolved. The CDR3 runs 14 residues. V was pared by 6 bases and J by 2 bases, with 13 bases between. The germline V gene encodes CDR1 KGHSH and CDR2 LQKENI. The CDR3 here is CASSPARWQETQYF. In nucleotides, the CDR3 is TGTGCCAGCTCTCCGGCCCGGTGGCAAGAGACCCAGTACTTC.

This clonotype appeared a few times. This chain's CDR3 is CSEFRGPDTEAFF. CDR3 sequence (DNA): TGCAGCGAATTTAGGGGGCCGGACACTGAAGCTTTCTTT. The V and J genes are TRBV29-1 and TRBJ1-1, with TRBD1 matching over 7 bases. V lost 7 bases to trimming and J lost 3 bases; unmatched junction nucleotides: 8. Per germline, CDR1 SQVTM and CDR2 ANQGSEA. The CDR3 spans 13 residues.

The gene calls are TRBV12-3 or TRBV12-4 and TRBJ2-2; possibly TRBD1 or TRBD2 for D (7 bases each). CDR3 length: 14 amino acids. Trimming pared 7 bases from V and 6 bases from J, leaving 15 bases between. The CDR3 bases are TGTGCCAGCAACGGGAGGCAGGGGGCCGGGGAGCTGTTTTTT. This gives the protein CASNGRQGAGELFF.

This CDR3 is CASSLDIWGDTYEQYF. CDR3 nucleotide sequence: TGTGCCAGCAGCTTAGATATATGGGGAGATACCTACGAGCAGTACTTC. The gene calls are TRBV11-2 and TRBJ2-7; D is possibly TRBD2 (5 bases). Trimming took 0 bases from V and 2 from J, leaving 14 bases between them. Germline loops: CDR1 SGHAT, CDR2 FQNNGV. The CDR3 is 16 amino acids.

This clonotype occurred a few times. The chain carries TRBV6-2 or TRBV6-3 and TRBJ1-1; D is unresolved. The V end lost 6 bases, the J end lost 8 bases, and 16 bases lay between the germline ends. This CDR3 has 13 amino acids. Germline lookup yields CDR1 MNHEY and CDR2 SVGEGT. CDR3 region: CASSPMENREAFF. The CDR3 coding sequence is TGTGCCAGCAGCCCCATGGAGAACCGGGAAGCTTTCTTT.

This clonotype has more than one count but fewer than ten. The CDR3 loop reads CASRTVVQKNTEAFF. CDR3 sequence (DNA): TGTGCCAGCAGAACAGTGGTTCAGAAGAACACTGAAGCTTTCTTT. This chain joins TRBV12-3 or TRBV12-4 and TRBJ1-1; no clear D. Between the trimmed V and J ends, which lost 6 bases and 1 base, there was a span of 15 bases. The CDR3 sequence is 15 residues long.

The chain uses TRBV7-6 and TRBJ2-5; D is ambiguous. CDR3 length: 14 amino acids. Germline-derived CDR1 and CDR2 are SGHVS and FNYEAQ. Trimming took 4 bases from V and 6 from J, leaving 15 bases between them. DNA of the CDR3: TGTGCCAGCAGCTATATTTCGACATCGAAGACCCAGTACTTC. It is translated as CASSYISTSKTQYF.

V is TRBV15 and J is TRBJ2-7; D is ambiguous. V was clipped by 0 bases and J by 2 bases, with 11 bases between them. This CDR3 has 15 amino acids. CDR1 is LNHNV, CDR2 YYDKDF, per germline (reference sequence). The CDR3 protein is CATSRELEVTYEQYF. DNA for the CDR3: TGTGCCACCAGCAGAGAACTCGAGGTTACCTACGAGCAGTACTTC.

This clonotype was detected a few times. The V gene is TRBV19, the J gene TRBJ1-2, with 7 positions matching TRBD1. The CDR3 has 14 residues. V lost 6 bases, J lost 5 bases, and 9 bases stayed unmatched. Germline loops: CDR1 LNHDA, CDR2 SQIVND (reference sequence). The CDR3 nucleotides are TGTGCCAGTAGACATCTCGGGACAGATTATGGCTACACCTTC. Protein sequence: CASRHLGTDYGYTF.

This clonotype was detected only a few times. The chain links TRBV7-9 to TRBJ2-1, with TRBD2 matching 9 bases. Losses at the gene ends were 1 base for V and 8 bases for J; bases not matched to a gene: 9. Germline V gene lookup returns CDR1 SEHNR and CDR2 FQNEAQ (reference sequence). The CDR3 sequence is 16 residues long. CDR3 bases: TGTGCCAGCAGCTTAGTTCCTAGCGGGGTCGTCTATGAGCAGTTCTTC. Translating it yields CASSLVPSGVVYEQFF.

In its sample, this clonotype was seen a few times. V usage is TRBV5-1 and J usage is TRBJ1-1; D remains ambiguous. Germline V lookup: CDR1 SGHRS, CDR2 YFSETQ. The V end was cut by 2 bases, the J end by 1 base, with 9 bases between. The CDR3 totals 14 residues. Here the CDR3 DNA reads TGCGCCAGCAGCTTTGGTCCAGGGAACACTGAAGCTTTCTTT. Translating gives CASSFGPGNTEAFF.

This clonotype was seen more than once but under ten times. The CDR3 DNA reads as TGCAGTGCTAGAGCCACTAGGGGCAGTCTTGTAAATCAGCCCCAGCATTTT. Translating it yields CSARATRGSLVNQPQHF. The chain recombines TRBV20-1 with TRBJ1-5; D perhaps matches TRBD1 (5 bases). V lost 1 base to trimming and J lost 4 bases, with 20 bases between them. The CDR3 consists of 17 residues. Germline-derived CDR1 and CDR2 are DFQATT and SNEGSKA (reference sequence).

This clonotype came up once. V gene TRBV2 combines with J gene TRBJ2-7, with D perhaps TRBD2 (6 bases). Per the germline V gene, CDR1 is SNHLY and CDR2 is FYNNEI. V was trimmed by 5 bases and J by 5 bases, leaving 19 bases between them. The CDR3 covers 15 residues. The CDR3 nucleotides are TGTGCCAGCAGTTACCTTACGGGAGCCGTCAACGAGCAGTACTTC. Amino acids: CASSYLTGAVNEQYF.

This clonotype was recorded a few times. The rearrangement uses TRBV6-1 and TRBJ2-1, with D perhaps given as TRBD1 or TRBD2 (5 bases each). Germline values: CDR1 MNHNS, CDR2 SASEGT. The V gene lost 5 bases and the J gene lost 0 bases, with 17 bases spanning the gap. CDR3 length: 17 residues. Here the CDR3 DNA reads TGTGCCAGCAGTCTTCCCCCCGGGACGGACTCCTACAATGAGCAGTTCTTC. Encoded protein: CASSLPPGTDSYNEQFF.

This clonotype was counted a few times. This sequence joins TRBV10-3 and TRBJ2-6; no firm D call. CDR3 length: 15 amino acids. V shed 4 bases and J shed 0 bases, with 7 bases lying between them. CDR1 and CDR2 (germline): ENHRY, SYGVKD. CDR3 residues: CAISVVSSGANVLTF. The CDR3 DNA follows: TGTGCCATCAGTGTAGTGAGCTCTGGGGCCAACGTCCTGACTTTC.

This clonotype was counted many times. The junction departs from the called germline gene at one end, perhaps through a read error. The chain carries TRBV29-1 and TRBJ1-6, with 9 bases identical to TRBD1. Germline loops: CDR1 SQVTM, CDR2 ANQGSEA. This CDR3 contains 15 residues. The CDR3 protein is CSVKDRGADNSPLHF. CDR3 nucleotide sequence: TGCAGCGTTAAAGACAGGGGGGCCGATAATTCACCCCTCCACTTT.

This clonotype was counted only a few times. CDR3 nucleotide sequence: TGTGCCTGGGGAGGCCCGATTACGCAGTATTTT. Amino acids: CAWGGPITQYF. This chain links TRBV30 with TRBJ2-3, with TRBD2 as a possible D gene (5 bases). The V end was cut by 5 bases, the J end by 8 bases, with 11 bases between. The CDR3 has 11 residues. Germline CDR1 and CDR2: GTSNPN and SVGIG (reference sequence). The complete variable domain, with remaining parts taken from reference TRBV30 and TRBJ2-3, reads SQTIHQWPATLVQPVGSPLSLECTVEGTSNPNLYWYRQAAGRGLQLLFYSVGIGQISSEVPQNLSASRPQDRQFILSSKKLLLSDSGFYLCAWGGPITQYFGPGTRLTVL.

The genes are TRBV7-3 and TRBJ2-1; D may be TRBD1 (6 bases). V gave up 3 bases and J gave up 5 bases, with 8 bases separating them. The CDR3 runs to 13 residues. Germline CDR1 is SGHTA and CDR2 is FQGTGA. The DNA of the CDR3 is TGTGCCAGCAGCTTCTGGACAGACAATGAGCAGTTCTTC. This gives the protein CASSFWTDNEQFF.

CDR3 amino acids: CATSDPGGTGELFF. CDR3 DNA: TGTGCCACCAGTGACCCTGGGGGCACCGGGGAGCTGTTTTTT. The genes are TRBV24-1 and TRBJ2-2; possibly TRBD1 or TRBD2 for D (5 bases each). CDR1 KGHDR and CDR2 SFDVKD come from the germline V gene. V was shortened by 4 bases and J by 4 bases, with 9 bases between the two germline ends. The CDR3 runs to 14 residues.

This clonotype occurred a few times. The V gene is TRBV2, the J gene TRBJ2-7; 10 bases agree with TRBD1. CDR3 size: 15 residues. Unmatched junction bases numbered 5, after V lost 4 bases and J lost 2 bases. The germline V gene encodes CDR1 SNHLY and CDR2 FYNNEI. The CDR3 loop reads CASSGVGTGAYEQYF. The CDR3 coding sequence is TGTGCCAGCAGTGGAGTGGGGACAGGGGCCTACGAGCAGTACTTC.

Only a few counts were recorded for this clonotype. The chain uses TRBV30 and TRBJ2-7, with 7 bases matching TRBD1. J was trimmed by 2 bases and V by 2 bases; bases with no gene match: 12. CDR1 is GTSNPN and CDR2 is SVGIG in the germline V gene (reference sequence). The CDR3 covers 16 residues. CDR3 coding DNA: TGTGCCTGGAGTATCTCTTGGACAGGCAAGACCTACGAGCAGTACTTC. It translates to CAWSISWTGKTYEQYF.

The V gene is TRBV5-1, the J gene TRBJ2-1; possible D gene TRBD1, 7 bases. There are 13 residues in the CDR3. The germline V gene has CDR1 SGHRS and CDR2 YFSETQ. The germline V and J ends were trimmed by 3 bases and 9 bases, with 13 bases remaining between them. The CDR3 DNA is TGCGCCAGCAGCTCAGGGGGGAGTCGTGAGCAGTTCTTC. Amino acid sequence: CASSSGGSREQFF.

This clonotype was observed a handful of times. This sequence joins TRBV9 and TRBJ2-1, with D perhaps matching TRBD1 (5 bases). The V gene's germline CDR1 is SGDLS and CDR2 YYNGEE. The CDR3 is 14 residues long. V was clipped by 0 bases and J by 9 bases, with 13 bases between them. Here the CDR3 DNA reads TGTGCCAGCAGCGTAGCCCCTGAAAGGGGTGAGCAGTTCTTC. Translated: CASSVAPERGEQFF.

This clonotype was recorded a few times. CDR3 DNA sequence: TGTGCCAGCAGCCAAGATCTACAAAGGGGAGGAACTGAAGCTTTCTTT. Translation gives CASSQDLQRGGTEAFF. The V call is TRBV4-2, the J call TRBJ1-1; maybe TRBD1 (5 bases). The germline gives CDR1 LGHNA, CDR2 YNFKEQ. This CDR3 has 16 residues. V lost 0 bases to trimming and J lost 5 bases, with 16 bases between them.

The chain uses TRBV10-3 and TRBJ2-3, with 7 bases identical to TRBD2. Germline CDR1 and CDR2: ENHRY and SYGVKD. The CDR3 totals 17 residues. J was trimmed by 0 bases and V by 5 bases; bases with no gene match: 11. The chain's CDR3 is CAISLLGGSLSTDTQYF. CDR3 in DNA: TGTGCCATCAGTCTACTGGGAGGGAGTCTCAGCACAGATACGCAGTATTTT.

This clonotype was seen a few times. The chain links TRBV27 to TRBJ2-7; D is ambiguous. CDR1 is MNHEY and CDR2 is SMNVEV in the germline V gene (reference sequence). V was cut by 2 bases and J by 2 bases, with 10 bases left in between. This CDR3 comprises 14 residues. The CDR3 sequence: CASSLSPETYEQYF. The CDR3 DNA reads as TGTGCCAGCAGTTTAAGCCCAGAGACCTACGAGCAGTACTTC.

The chain joins TRBV7-2 to TRBJ1-4; D gene ambiguous. Germline CDR1 SGHTA, CDR2 FQGNSA. V shed 1 base and J shed 7 bases, with 13 bases lying between them. The CDR3 is made up of 15 amino acids. CDR3 sequence: CASSLDGGVGEKLFF. CDR3 bases: TGTGCCAGCAGCTTAGACGGCGGTGTAGGTGAAAAACTGTTTTTT.

The chain uses TRBV20-1 and TRBJ2-5; a weak D match, TRBD2 (6 bases). Germline values: CDR1 DFQATT, CDR2 SNEGSKA (reference sequence). Deletions cut 3 bases from V and 5 bases from J, with 10 bases between. The CDR3 is made up of 12 amino acids. Here the CDR3 reads CSARRGGETQYF. CDR3 sequence (DNA): TGCAGTGCTAGGCGGGGCGGGGAGACCCAGTACTTC.